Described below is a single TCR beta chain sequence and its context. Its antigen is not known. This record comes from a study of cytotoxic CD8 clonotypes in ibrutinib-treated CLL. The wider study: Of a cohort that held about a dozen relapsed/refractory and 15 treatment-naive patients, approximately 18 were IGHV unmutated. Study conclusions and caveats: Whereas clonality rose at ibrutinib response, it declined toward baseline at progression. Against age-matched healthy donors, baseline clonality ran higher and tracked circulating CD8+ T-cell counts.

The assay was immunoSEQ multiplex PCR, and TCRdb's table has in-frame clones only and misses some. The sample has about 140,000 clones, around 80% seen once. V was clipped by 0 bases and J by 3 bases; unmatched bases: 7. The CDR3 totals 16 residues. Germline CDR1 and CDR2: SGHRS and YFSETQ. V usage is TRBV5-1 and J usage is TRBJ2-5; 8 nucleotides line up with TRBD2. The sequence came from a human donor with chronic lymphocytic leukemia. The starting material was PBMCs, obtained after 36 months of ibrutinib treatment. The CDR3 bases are TGCGCCAGCAGCTTGGCCCCGGGAGCGGGGGAAGAGACCCAGTACTTC. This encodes CASSLAPGAGEETQYF. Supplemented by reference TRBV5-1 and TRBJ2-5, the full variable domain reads KAGVTQTPRYLIKTRGQQVTLSCSPISGHRSVSWYQQTPGQGLQFLFEYFSETQRNKGNFPGRFSGRQFSNSRSEMNVSTLELGDSALYLCASSLAPGAGEETQYFGPGTRLLVL.